These 27 T cell receptor beta chains were sequenced from one sample in a study of CD8 T cells in ankylosing spondylitis. TCRdb itself ran the 5' RACE reads through MiXCR, one entry per CDR3 protein. Of about 280,000 distinct CDR3 sequences listed, around 20% are singletons. Sequencing was carried out using blood, either unsorted or a sorted T cell fraction (not recorded which). These receptor sequences come from a male donor with ankylosing spondylitis or in good health (not recorded which).

The chain has TRBV18 and TRBJ1-3; no firm D call. This CDR3 is built from 14 residues. V was pared by 5 bases and J by 4 bases, with 12 bases between. Germline loops: CDR1 KGHSH, CDR2 LQKENI. The CDR3 loop is CASSSNTAGNTIYF. Here the CDR3 DNA reads TGTGCCAGCTCATCCAACACAGCAGGAAACACCATATATTTT.

CDR3 region: CASSLEGLAGLGQFF. In DNA, the CDR3 is TGTGCCAGCAGCTTGGAGGGACTAGCGGGATTGGGGCAGTTCTTC. The chain recombines TRBV11-2 with TRBJ2-1; 13 nucleotides line up with TRBD2. The CDR3 has 15 residues. The ends lost 3 bases at V and 12 bases at J; junction bases unmatched: 8. Germline V gene sequence: CDR1 SGHAT, CDR2 FQNNGV.

This clonotype was counted between two and nine times. The rearrangement uses TRBV5-1 and TRBJ1-2, with 7 positions matching TRBD1. Germline V CDR1 and CDR2: SGHRS, YFSETQ. Trimming cost V 2 bases and J 8 bases; bases outside gene matches: 12. The CDR3 is 15 residues long. The CDR3 region has the DNA TGCGCCAGCAGCTTTTCTCAGACAGGGATCGACGGCTACACCTTC. This encodes CASSFSQTGIDGYTF.

The rearrangement uses TRBV20-1 and TRBJ1-1; D gene unclear. V was pared by 2 bases and J by 1 base, with 5 bases between. Looked up from germline, CDR1 is DFQATT and CDR2 is SNEGSKA (reference sequence). The CDR3 length is 12 residues. CDR3: CSARRKNTEAFF. The DNA of the CDR3 is TGCAGTGCTAGACGAAAGAACACTGAAGCTTTCTTT.

This clonotype came up a few times. The chain couples TRBV15 to TRBJ1-5; D is ambiguous. Deletions cut 0 bases from V and 1 base from J, with 7 bases between. CDR3 length equals 15 residues. Germline values: CDR1 LNHNV, CDR2 YYDKDF (reference sequence). CDR3 region: CATSRDLKSNQPQHF. The CDR3 DNA is TGTGCCACCAGCAGAGATTTAAAGAGCAATCAGCCCCAGCATTTT. Looking up the rest from reference TRBV15 and TRBJ1-5 gives the full variable domain: DAMVIQNPRYQVTQFGKPVTLSCSQTLNHNVMYWYQQKSSQAPKLLFHYYDKDFNNEADTPDNFQSRRPNTSFCFLDIRSPGLGDTAMYLCATSRDLKSNQPQHFGDGTRLSIL.

This clonotype was recorded many times. CDR3 sequence reads: CASSEAVQGSASGNTIYF. CDR3 in DNA: TGTGCCAGCAGTGAAGCTGTACAGGGGTCAGCCTCTGGAAACACCATATATTTT. V is TRBV6-1 and J is TRBJ1-3; 7 bases agree with TRBD1. Trimming cost V 0 bases and J 0 bases; bases outside gene matches: 8. Germline lookup yields CDR1 MNHNS and CDR2 SASEGT. The CDR3 has 18 amino acids.

This clonotype occurred many times. The V and J genes are TRBV7-8 and TRBJ1-5; D is uncertain. Germline CDR1 reads SGHVS; CDR2 reads FQNEAQ. CDR3 length: 15 amino acids. V was shortened by 5 bases and J by 6 bases, with 17 bases between the two germline ends. The CDR3, as DNA: TGTGCCAGCAGCCCCGGCGTGGAGACTAGTCAGCCCCAGCATTTT. It translates to CASSPGVETSQPQHF.

The J gene is TRBJ2-1, the V gene TRBV5-1; TRBD2 matches 9 bases. The CDR3 contains 16 residues. Trimming cost V 0 bases and J 3 bases; bases outside gene matches: 4. Looked up from germline, CDR1 is SGHRS and CDR2 is YFSETQ. CDR3 protein: CASSLEGGRGYNEQFF. CDR3 nucleotides: TGCGCCAGCAGCTTGGAGGGCGGGAGGGGCTACAATGAGCAGTTCTTC.

The table lists this clonotype with many counts. This rearrangement joins TRBV7-6 to TRBJ2-1; 9 bases align to TRBD2. The CDR3 sequence is 18 residues long. With V trimmed by 1 base and J by 4 bases, 11 bases remained unmatched. Germline V CDR1 and CDR2: SGHVS, FNYEAQ. CDR3 region: CASSLEGVAGVPYNEQFF. CDR3 DNA: TGTGCCAGCAGCTTAGAGGGGGTAGCGGGAGTCCCATACAATGAGCAGTTCTTC.

The chain links TRBV30 to TRBJ1-5, with TRBD1 matching over 7 bases. Germline V lookup: CDR1 GTSNPN, CDR2 SVGIG (reference sequence). The CDR3 has 15 residues. V was clipped by 1 base and J by 4 bases; unmatched bases: 7. The DNA for the CDR3 is TGTGCCTGGAGTGGGGGGGCAGGGGGGAATCAGCCCCAGCATTTT. Amino acid sequence: CAWSGGAGGNQPQHF.

The sample holds a few counts of this clonotype. The rearrangement uses TRBV19 and TRBJ2-1; TRBD1 might be the D (5 bases). Germline CDR1 and CDR2: LNHDA and SQIVND (reference sequence). This CDR3 region has 17 residues. Between the trimmed V and J ends, which lost 1 base and 8 bases, there was a span of 21 bases. The CDR3 DNA reads TGTGCCAGTAGTATAGCCGCAGGGCAGGCTCGGACATATGAGCAGTTCTTC. Amino acids: CASSIAAGQARTYEQFF.

This clonotype was counted between two and nine times. The chain combines TRBV6-1 with TRBJ2-1; 7 positions match TRBD1. Germline V gene lookup returns CDR1 MNHNS and CDR2 SASEGT. V dropped 4 bases and J dropped 14; count of bases not matched to a gene: 5. This CDR3 has 11 residues. Here the CDR3 reads CASSVTGYEFF. DNA for the CDR3: TGTGCCAGCAGTGTGACAGGGTATGAGTTCTTC.

This clonotype was found a few times. This chain joins TRBV24-1 and TRBJ2-3; D unresolved. Germline V CDR1 and CDR2: KGHDR, SFDVKD. V lost 5 bases to trimming and J lost 0 bases, with 8 bases between them. The CDR3 is 14 amino acids. This CDR3 is CATSGFPSTDTQYF. In DNA form, the CDR3 reads TGTGCCACCAGTGGCTTTCCAAGCACAGATACGCAGTATTTT.

This clonotype was found a few times. V and J are TRBV6-5 and TRBJ2-5, with 7 nucleotides matching TRBD1. The CDR3 has 16 residues. Germline lookup yields CDR1 MNHEY and CDR2 SVGAGI. The V segment lost 2 bases and the J segment 3 bases; nucleotides outside the gene matches: 9. The CDR3 nucleotides read TGTGCCAGCAGTTACGGACCTGCCACAGGGGAAGAGACCCAGTACTTC. This sequence encodes CASSYGPATGEETQYF.

The chain recombines TRBV30 with TRBJ2-4; D gene unclear. CDR3 length: 13 residues. The V gene's germline CDR1 is GTSNPN and CDR2 SVGIG (reference sequence). V dropped 2 bases and J dropped 2 bases, with 7 bases sitting between them. This CDR3 reads CAWSSGTKNIQYF. The CDR3, as DNA: TGTGCCTGGAGTTCCGGCACCAAAAACATTCAGTACTTC.

The genes are TRBV7-2 and TRBJ2-3, with 10 bases fitting TRBD2. J lost 5 bases, V lost 2 bases, and 7 bases had no gene match. CDR1 is SGHTA and CDR2 is FQGNSA in the germline V gene. The length of the CDR3 is 16 residues. The DNA of the CDR3 is TGTGCCAGCAGCTTATCGTTTAGCGGGAGGTTAGATACGCAGTATTTT. It specifies CASSLSFSGRLDTQYF.

The chain carries TRBV5-6 and TRBJ1-1, with a tentative D call TRBD1 (5 bases). The CDR3 has 14 residues. In germline, CDR1 is SGHDT, CDR2 YYEEEE. V was clipped by 2 bases and J by 1 base, with 9 bases between them. The DNA for the CDR3 is TGTGCCAGCAGCTTTCCAGGGACGAACACTGAAGCTTTCTTT. Its translation is CASSFPGTNTEAFF.

V usage is TRBV18 and J usage is TRBJ2-3; TRBD1 matches at 9 bases. Trimming removed 3 bases from V and 5 bases from J; junction bases left unmatched: 9. CDR3 length: 16 amino acids. Germline V lookup: CDR1 KGHSH, CDR2 LQKENI. In DNA, the CDR3 is TGTGCCAGCTCACCGTCTAACAGGGGGCGCGGAGATACGCAGTATTTT. This translates into CASSPSNRGRGDTQYF.

The chain couples TRBV20-1 to TRBJ2-1; possibly TRBD2 for D (6 bases). Trimming cost V 0 bases and J 0 bases, with 9 bases left between them. The germline V gene has CDR1 DFQATT and CDR2 SNEGSKA (reference sequence). The CDR3 loop spans 15 amino acids. CDR3 DNA: TGCAGTGCTAGAGATAGGGGACTCTCCTACAATGAGCAGTTCTTC. As protein: CSARDRGLSYNEQFF.

This rearrangement joins TRBV20-1 to TRBJ2-1, with D unclear. The CDR3 runs 14 residues. V was cut by 5 bases and J by 0 bases, with 11 bases left in between. CDR1 and CDR2 from the germline V gene are DFQATT and SNEGSKA (reference sequence). This CDR3 reads CSADLINSYNEQFF. The CDR3 bases are TGCAGTGCTGACCTGATAAACTCCTACAATGAGCAGTTCTTC.

This clonotype has a handful of counts. The chain recombines TRBV5-1 with TRBJ1-6; tentatively, D is TRBD1 (5 bases). Germline V gene sequence: CDR1 SGHRS, CDR2 YFSETQ. V was clipped by 0 bases and J by 4 bases, with 11 bases between them. The CDR3 has 16 amino acids. CDR3: CASSLGPQVYNSPLHF. CDR3 in DNA: TGCGCCAGCAGCTTGGGGCCACAGGTTTATAATTCACCCCTCCACTTT.

The genes are TRBV5-1 and TRBJ2-5; tentatively, D is TRBD1 (8 bases). The germline V gene encodes CDR1 SGHRS and CDR2 YFSETQ. This CDR3 contains 16 residues. V was shortened by 4 bases and J by 4 bases, with 20 bases between the two germline ends. The CDR3 loop reads CASSPYGQGGGETQYF. CDR3 sequence (DNA): TGCGCCAGCAGCCCATACGGACAGGGCGGGGGAGAGACCCAGTACTTC. Based on the CDR3 plus reference TRBV5-1 and TRBJ2-5, the full variable domain is KAGVTQTPRYLIKTRGQQVTLSCSPISGHRSVSWYQQTPGQGLQFLFEYFSETQRNKGNFPGRFSGRQFSNSRSEMNVSTLELGDSALYLCASSPYGQGGGETQYFGPGTRLLVL.

This clonotype was detected ten times or more. V and J are TRBV6-1 and TRBJ1-5; a weak D match, TRBD1 (5 bases). V was pared by 9 bases and J by 4 bases, with 13 bases between. Germline V CDR1 and CDR2: MNHNS, SASEGT. The CDR3 spans 13 residues. CDR3 nucleotides: TGTGCCAGTCTTGGGGGGTGGAATCAGCCCCAGCATTTT. The encoded protein is CASLGGWNQPQHF.

The chain joins TRBV11-1 to TRBJ2-2, with TRBD2 identical over 12 bases. CDR3 length: 18 amino acids. The V segment lost 5 bases and the J segment 7 bases; nucleotides outside the gene matches: 14. Germline loops: CDR1 SGHAT, CDR2 FQDESV (reference sequence). The CDR3 spells CASSPLPGLAGKDGELFF. The DNA for the CDR3 is TGTGCCAGCAGCCCCCTCCCAGGACTAGCGGGAAAGGACGGGGAGCTGTTTTTT.

The V gene is TRBV5-1, the J gene TRBJ2-1, with D perhaps assigned TRBD1 or TRBD2 (5 bases each). Germline lookup yields CDR1 SGHRS and CDR2 YFSETQ. V dropped 3 bases and J dropped 2 bases, with 15 bases sitting between them. CDR3 length: 16 residues. The CDR3 sequence is CASSSTGTTAYNEQFF. CDR3 coding DNA: TGCGCCAGCAGCTCCACCGGGACGACCGCCTACAATGAGCAGTTCTTC.

This clonotype was counted only a few times. The chain links TRBV6-1 to TRBJ1-2; D call uncertain. V was pared by 7 bases and J by 2 bases, with 14 bases between. This CDR3 is built from 14 residues. Germline-derived CDR1 and CDR2 are MNHNS and SASEGT. The CDR3 sequence is CASTYGLANYGYTF. The CDR3 DNA sequence: TGTGCCAGCACCTATGGCTTAGCAAACTATGGCTACACCTTC.

This clonotype was seen more than once but under ten times. The V call is TRBV28, the J call TRBJ2-3; D call uncertain. Trimming took 6 bases from V and 7 from J, leaving 8 bases between them. The CDR3 length is 11 residues. From germline, CDR1 is MDHEN and CDR2 SYDVKM. This chain's CDR3 is CASSPRYTQYF. The CDR3 DNA reads as TGTGCCAGCAGCCCACGGTATACGCAGTATTTT. The whole variable domain, remainder taken from reference TRBV28 and TRBJ2-3, is DVKVTQSSRYLVKRTGEKVFLECVQDMDHENMFWYRQDPGLGLRLIYFSYDVKMKEKGDIPEGYSVSREKKERFSLILESASTNQTSMYLCASSPRYTQYFGPGTRLTVL.